The clone carrying this T cell receptor beta chain appeared a single time. This CDR3 comprises 13 residues. Germline CDR1 is SGHTA and CDR2 is FQGNSA. Between the trimmed V and J ends, which lost 1 base and 9 bases, there was a span of 12 bases. This sample was taken from a study of blood T cell repertoires in COVID-19. In the authors' workflow: Amplified reference gene primers provided the basis for estimating nucleated cell counts. Clones were read by immunoSEQ multiplex PCR, and TCRdb kept only the in-frame ones, dropping some. V and J calls and clone size are copied from that table; D and trimming were computed from the DNA. The sample has around 160,000 clones; 82% are singletons.

This TCR was recovered from a human donor with acute or convalescent COVID-19. The donor label of this sample is uncertain. This sequence joins TRBV7-2 and TRBJ1-1; the D gene is possibly TRBD1 (6 bases). Sequencing used peripheral blood. Here the CDR3 reads CASSLEGGTKAFF. The CDR3, as DNA: TGTGCCAGCAGCTTAGAGGGGGGGACCAAAGCTTTCTTT.